The present entry profiles one T cell receptor (beta chain) with its context. The assay was immunoSEQ multiplex PCR, and TCRdb's table has in-frame clones only and misses some. The repertoire holds under 95,000 clones, around nine tenths seen once, with around 0.45% in the top ten. These data belong to a study of T cell changes during pregnancy in multiple sclerosis. This TCR was sampled from a female donor with multiple sclerosis, enrolled in a pregnancy study. Sequencing was performed on CD4+ T cells from peripheral blood mononuclear cells, taken before pregnancy.

The chain's CDR3 is CASSPISNTEAFF. DNA for the CDR3: TGTGCCAGCAGCCCCATTTCGAACACTGAAGCTTTCTTT. The chain has TRBV27 and TRBJ1-1; D is unresolved. Trimming pared 6 bases from V and 1 base from J, leaving 9 bases between. This CDR3 has 13 amino acids. Germline V CDR1 and CDR2: MNHEY, SMNVEV (reference sequence).